The 30 T cell receptor beta chains given below trace back to one sample, sequenced in a study of shared T cell receptors in the human thymus. TCRdb's copy holds only in-frame clones and misses some; the assay was immunoSEQ multiplex PCR. Of 700,000 or so clones listed, 70% to 90% were seen once; the top ten hold around 0.0099%. The data also belong to a second study, concerning human thymus T cells.

Specimen: thymocytes. The receptors stem from a girl in the first two years of life with a congenital heart defect.

V and J are TRBV10-3 and TRBJ1-6, with TRBD1 matching over 7 bases. The CDR3 contains 14 residues. V was pared by 6 bases and J by 3 bases, with 2 bases of the junction left unmatched. Germline V CDR1 and CDR2: ENHRY, SYGVKD. The CDR3 nucleotides are TGTGCCATCAGGGGACAGATCTATAATTCACCCCTCCACTTT. It encodes CAIRGQIYNSPLHF.

The chain links TRBV27 to TRBJ2-3; a weak D match, TRBD2 (6 bases). The length of the CDR3 is 15 residues. V was pared by 4 bases and J by 0 bases, with 11 bases between. Germline assignment: CDR1 MNHEY and CDR2 SMNVEV (reference sequence). For the CDR3, the DNA is TGTGCCAGCAGTTATCCGGGGGATAGCACAGATACGCAGTATTTT. Encoded protein: CASSYPGDSTDTQYF.

The chain has TRBV4-1 and TRBJ2-1, with TRBD1 matching over 8 bases. CDR3 length equals 14 residues. Germline V gene sequence: CDR1 MGHRA, CDR2 YSYEKL. The V segment lost 4 bases and the J segment 8 bases; nucleotides outside the gene matches: 7. This chain's CDR3 is CASSPRDRGYEQFF. DNA for the CDR3: TGCGCCAGCAGCCCGCGAGACAGGGGTTATGAGCAGTTCTTC.

The chain carries TRBV27 and TRBJ1-5, with TRBD1 as a possible D gene (6 bases). Germline V lookup: CDR1 MNHEY, CDR2 SMNVEV (reference sequence). Trimming took 0 bases from V and 4 from J, leaving 22 bases between them. The CDR3 loop spans 19 amino acids. The CDR3 is CASSLSSTGGREGNQPQHF. DNA of the CDR3: TGTGCCAGCAGTTTATCCTCGACCGGGGGCAGGGAGGGTAATCAGCCCCAGCATTTT.

CDR3: CASSQDLGGNEAFF. The CDR3 coding sequence is TGTGCCAGCAGCCAAGATTTAGGGGGTAACGAAGCTTTCTTT. The chain joins TRBV4-2 to TRBJ1-1; D possibly corresponds to TRBD1 (6 bases). CDR1 LGHNA and CDR2 YNFKEQ come from the germline V gene. Deletions cut 0 bases from V and 8 bases from J, with 13 bases between. The CDR3 spans 14 residues.

V usage is TRBV7-8 and J usage is TRBJ1-2; 7 bases agree with TRBD1. The trim removed 5 bases at V and 1 base at J, leaving 10 bases unmatched. Germline lookup yields CDR1 SGHVS and CDR2 FQNEAQ. This CDR3 comprises 16 residues. The CDR3 protein is CASSLKQGLHNYGYTF. CDR3 sequence (DNA): TGTGCCAGCAGCCTAAAACAGGGGCTCCATAACTATGGCTACACCTTC.

This clone was observed a handful of times. The chain has TRBV9 and TRBJ2-7; 7 bases agree with TRBD2. The V and J ends lost 0 bases and 3 bases, in that order; junction bases with no gene match: 6. Germline CDR1 reads SGDLS; CDR2 reads YYNGEE. The CDR3 sequence is 15 residues long. The CDR3 sequence is CASSVGRGGNYEQYF. The CDR3 nucleotides read TGTGCCAGCAGCGTAGGGCGGGGAGGGAACTACGAGCAGTACTTC.

The chain combines TRBV5-5 with TRBJ2-1, with 7 bases lining up with TRBD1. CDR3 length equals 19 residues. The V gene's germline CDR1 is SGHKS and CDR2 YYEKEE (reference sequence). Trimming took 1 base from V and 6 from J; bases not matched to a gene: 19. In DNA, the CDR3 is TGTGCCAGCAGCTTGCAGACAGGGACACGGTACCCCGAGACCAATGAGCAGTTCTTC. Translating gives CASSLQTGTRYPETNEQFF. Drawing the rest from reference TRBV5-5 and TRBJ2-1, the complete variable domain is DAGVTQSPTHLIKTRGQQVTLRCSPISGHKSVSWYQQVLGQGPQFIFQYYEKEERGRGNFPDRFSARQFPNYSSELNVNALLLGDSALYLCASSLQTGTRYPETNEQFFGPGTRLTVL.

This rearrangement joins TRBV5-8 to TRBJ1-5; maybe TRBD1 (6 bases). The CDR3 is 16 amino acids. Germline CDR1 and CDR2: SGHTS and YDEGEE. V was clipped by 6 bases and J by 2 bases, with 18 bases between them. This CDR3 reads CASTPRGGSGNQPQHF. DNA of the CDR3: TGTGCCAGCACACCCAGGGGAGGGAGCGGCAATCAGCCCCAGCATTTT.

This clone has just one count. The chain joins TRBV6-5 to TRBJ2-7; 8 bases align to TRBD1. Germline-derived CDR1 and CDR2 are MNHEY and SVGAGI. The CDR3 loop spans 16 amino acids. The ends lost 2 bases at V and 3 bases at J; junction bases unmatched: 9. The CDR3 region has the DNA TGTGCCAGCAGTTACGGAGGGGGACAGGTCCACTACGAGCAGTACTTC. Translating gives CASSYGGGQVHYEQYF.

This chain links TRBV19 with TRBJ1-2; D is uncertain. The CDR3 is 13 amino acids. The germline CDR1 and CDR2 sequences are LNHDA and SQIVND (reference sequence). Trimming removed 6 bases from V and 0 bases from J, with 8 bases in between. The CDR3 reads CASSPLANYGYTF. CDR3 sequence (DNA): TGTGCCAGTAGCCCCCTCGCTAACTATGGCTACACCTTC.

V usage is TRBV2 and J usage is TRBJ2-7; TRBD2 matches 11 bases. CDR3 size: 15 residues. V dropped 5 bases and J dropped 4; count of bases not matched to a gene: 7. Germline V gives CDR1 SNHLY, CDR2 FYNNEI. CDR3 bases: TGTGCCAGCAGTCCTAAAACTAGCGGGGGTTACGAGCAGTACTTC. Protein sequence: CASSPKTSGGYEQYF.

This clone was counted between two and nine times. Other DNA variants within this sample encode the same CDR3. The chain carries TRBV5-6 and TRBJ1-1; 8 nucleotides agree with TRBD1. With V trimmed by 4 bases and J by 3 bases, 2 bases remained unmatched. This CDR3 is built from 13 residues. Germline V CDR1 and CDR2: SGHDT, YYEEEE. The CDR3 is CASSPDRDTEAFF. The DNA of the CDR3 is TGTGCCAGCAGCCCGGACAGGGACACTGAAGCTTTCTTT.

This clone has just one count. This sequence joins TRBV5-1 and TRBJ1-2; D is uncertain. From germline, CDR1 is SGHRS and CDR2 YFSETQ. This CDR3 is 18 amino acids long. Trimming left V 0 bases short and J 6 bases short, with 24 bases between. For the CDR3, the DNA is TGCGCCAGCAGCTTGGGCGCCGAGACACCCACAGAGTGCGATGGCTACACCTTC. It specifies CASSLGAETPTECDGYTF.

This clone was seen a single time. The genes are TRBV18 and TRBJ2-5; D gene uncertain. Germline assignment: CDR1 KGHSH and CDR2 LQKENI. The CDR3 consists of 14 residues. Trimming removed 2 bases from V and 2 bases from J, with 9 bases in between. The CDR3, as DNA: TGTGCCAGCTCACCAAATGCAGAACAAGAGACCCAGTACTTC. This sequence encodes CASSPNAEQETQYF.

This clone has a single count. The chain links TRBV6-1 to TRBJ2-3; TRBD2 agrees at 9 bases. With 4 bases clipped from V and 4 bases from J, the junction kept 3 bases outside the gene matches. The V gene's germline CDR1 is MNHNS and CDR2 SASEGT. The CDR3 extends over 14 amino acids. CDR3 DNA: TGTGCCAGCAGTGCTAGCGGGGTCCCAGATACGCAGTATTTT. It codes for CASSASGVPDTQYF.

The V call is TRBV5-1, the J call TRBJ1-3, with a tentative D call TRBD1 (6 bases). Trimming removed 4 bases from V and 0 bases from J, with 14 bases in between. Germline V gene lookup returns CDR1 SGHRS and CDR2 YFSETQ. This CDR3 is built from 16 residues. The CDR3 DNA reads TGCGCCAGCAGCCGTCAGGACAGCCGCTCTGGAAACACCATATATTTT. As protein: CASSRQDSRSGNTIYF.

This sequence joins TRBV6-5 and TRBJ2-7; tentative D call: TRBD1 (5 bases). The CDR3 is made up of 14 amino acids. Germline V gene sequence: CDR1 MNHEY, CDR2 SVGAGI. V dropped 8 bases and J dropped 9 bases, with 23 bases sitting between them. CDR3 bases: TGTGCCAGCGCCGATATTAACTTCCGGCAGGGGCAGTACTTC. Translation: CASADINFRQGQYF.

The rearrangement links TRBV5-8 to TRBJ1-5; unclear D gene. CDR1 is SGHTS, CDR2 YDEGEE, per germline. The CDR3 has 13 residues. Deletions cut 5 bases from V and 3 bases from J, with 9 bases between. CDR3 coding DNA: TGTGCCAGCAGGGAGGCGAACAATCAGCCCCAGCATTTT. Encoded protein: CASREANNQPQHF.

The CDR3 DNA follows: TGTGCCAGAGTACCCCGGGGGAGATACACTGAAGCTTTCTTT. Its protein is CARVPRGRYTEAFF. The chain joins TRBV2 to TRBJ1-1; D may be TRBD1 (5 bases). There are 14 residues in the CDR3. Germline loops: CDR1 SNHLY, CDR2 FYNNEI. Between the trimmed V and J ends, which lost 9 bases and 3 bases, there was a span of 17 bases.

The chain has TRBV13 and TRBJ2-1; 11 positions agree with TRBD2. Germline values: CDR1 PRHDT, CDR2 FYEKMQ (reference sequence). The CDR3 is 18 residues long. The trim removed 1 base at V and 5 bases at J, leaving 10 bases unmatched. The CDR3: CASSLDHRLAGPNNEQFF. CDR3 nucleotides: TGTGCCAGCAGCTTAGACCACCGACTAGCGGGGCCCAACAATGAGCAGTTCTTC. Variable domain in full (rest from reference TRBV13 and TRBJ2-1): AAGVIQSPRHLIKEKRETATLKCYPIPRHDTVYWYQQGPGQDPQFLISFYEKMQSDKGSIPDRFSAQQFSDYHSELNMSSLELGDSALYFCASSLDHRLAGPNNEQFFGPGTRLTVL.

This chain links TRBV13 with TRBJ2-7, with 7 bases matching TRBD1. Germline V lookup: CDR1 PRHDT, CDR2 FYEKMQ (reference sequence). The CDR3 length is 17 residues. Trimming at V came to 0 bases and at J to 0 bases, leaving 8 bases not matched to a gene. In DNA form, the CDR3 reads TGTGCCAGCAGCTTAGGCGGGAACAGGGGCCTCTCCTACGAGCAGTACTTC. Translated: CASSLGGNRGLSYEQYF. Complete variable domain (other parts from reference TRBV13 and TRBJ2-7): AAGVIQSPRHLIKEKRETATLKCYPIPRHDTVYWYQQGPGQDPQFLISFYEKMQSDKGSIPDRFSAQQFSDYHSELNMSSLELGDSALYFCASSLGGNRGLSYEQYFGPGTRLTVT.

This chain links TRBV28 with TRBJ1-5; D unresolved. This CDR3 has 17 residues. V lost 3 bases, J lost 0 bases, and 15 bases lay in between. Germline-derived CDR1 and CDR2 are MDHEN and SYDVKM. The CDR3 loop reads CASSFLVLRDSNQPQHF. Here the CDR3 DNA reads TGTGCCAGCAGTTTCTTGGTCCTCCGGGATAGCAATCAGCCCCAGCATTTT.

The V call is TRBV13, the J call TRBJ1-1, with 10 positions matching TRBD1. Germline values: CDR1 PRHDT, CDR2 FYEKMQ (reference sequence). After removal of 7 bases from V and 3 bases from J, the junction contained 14 bases not matched to a gene. There are 17 residues in the CDR3. The CDR3 DNA sequence: TGTGCCAGCAACTATGGGACAGGGGCAATTGCTGACACTGAAGCTTTCTTT. Translating it yields CASNYGTGAIADTEAFF.

V and J are TRBV11-2 and TRBJ1-2; D is uncertain. CDR1 and CDR2 (germline): SGHAT, FQNNGV. V lost 5 bases and J lost 0, with 7 bases in between. The CDR3 loop spans 13 amino acids. CDR3 protein: CASSRDTNYGYTF. CDR3 nucleotide sequence: TGTGCCAGCAGCCGAGACACTAACTATGGCTACACCTTC.

This clone was seen only once. This chain joins TRBV5-5 and TRBJ1-2; D is unresolved. The CDR3 has 12 amino acids. Between the trimmed V and J ends, which lost 6 bases and 7 bases, there was a span of 13 bases. Germline assignment: CDR1 SGHKS and CDR2 YYEKEE (reference sequence). The CDR3 is CASNISGVGYTF. The CDR3 bases are TGTGCCAGCAACATCTCAGGCGTTGGCTACACCTTC.

The V and J genes are TRBV7-2 and TRBJ2-2; 7 positions match TRBD1. Germline loops: CDR1 SGHTA, CDR2 FQGNSA. V lost 4 bases to trimming and J lost 4 bases; unmatched junction nucleotides: 9. The CDR3 is made up of 16 amino acids. This CDR3 reads CASSSHGTESTGELFF. The CDR3, as DNA: TGTGCCAGCAGCTCCCACGGGACAGAATCCACCGGGGAGCTGTTTTTT.

The sample holds a few counts of this clone. The chain's CDR3 is CASSLSWPGRSNTEAFF. CDR3 sequence (DNA): TGTGCCAGCAGCTTAAGTTGGCCAGGGCGATCGAACACTGAAGCTTTCTTT. V gene TRBV5-6 combines with J gene TRBJ1-1, with D tentatively TRBD1 (5 bases). Germline V lookup: CDR1 SGHDT, CDR2 YYEEEE. V was cut by 2 bases and J by 1 base, with 18 bases left in between. The CDR3 runs 17 residues.

This chain connects TRBV7-9 to TRBJ1-1; TRBD1 agrees at 8 bases. This CDR3 is built from 16 residues. V was clipped by 4 bases and J by 0 bases; unmatched bases: 7. Germline-derived CDR1 and CDR2 are SEHNR and FQNEAQ (reference sequence). The CDR3 protein is CASSSSWTGLNTEAFF. The CDR3 DNA reads as TGTGCCAGCAGCTCCTCATGGACAGGGCTGAACACTGAAGCTTTCTTT. The full variable domain, with the rest looked up from reference TRBV7-9 and TRBJ1-1, is DTGVSQNPRHKITKRGQNVTFRCDPISEHNRLYWYRQTLGQGPEFLTYFQNEAQLEKSRLLSDRFSAERPKGSFSTLEIQRTEQGDSAMYLCASSSSWTGLNTEAFFGQGTRLTVV.

The CDR3 spells CAAEGEGQGNTEAFF. The CDR3 DNA follows: TGTGCCGCCGAGGGAGAGGGACAGGGGAACACTGAAGCTTTCTTT. The rearrangement joins TRBV7-2 to TRBJ1-1; 9 nucleotides match TRBD1. Germline CDR1 SGHTA, CDR2 FQGNSA. This CDR3 is 15 amino acids long. Unmatched junction bases numbered 11, after V lost 11 bases and J lost 1 base.